The 3 T cell receptor beta chains in this list originate from one sample, sequenced in a study of response to subunit inactivated influenza vaccine. MiXCR, run by TCRdb on the RT-PCR reads, gives a single entry per CDR3 protein. This sample has 700,000 to 800,000 distinct CDR3 sequences, with 18% found just once. Here the sequenced sample was PBMCs from blood, taken around 5 days after vaccination. Receptors originate from a man aged 50 to 60 who received an inactivated influenza vaccine.

The table lists this clonotype with a few counts. The V gene is TRBV12-3 or TRBV12-4, the J gene TRBJ1-2; D remains ambiguous. Trimming took off 0 bases at V and 7 bases at J, with 15 bases between the two ends. The CDR3 runs 15 residues. The CDR3 DNA reads as TGTGCCAGCAGTTTAGCCTTTCTGGAGTACGGTGGCTACACCTTC. Protein sequence: CASSLAFLEYGGYTF.

The chain links TRBV12-3 or TRBV12-4 to TRBJ1-5, with no clear D. Trimming removed 3 bases at V and 2 bases at J, with 11 bases between. This CDR3 comprises 15 residues. The DNA for the CDR3 is TGTGCCAGCAGTTTTACCGGGCAGGGCAATCAGCCCCAGCATTTT. It specifies CASSFTGQGNQPQHF.

This clonotype was seen many times. The chain uses TRBV20-1 and TRBJ2-3; the match to TRBD2 covers 12 bases. Per germline, CDR1 DFQATT and CDR2 SNEGSKA (reference sequence). This CDR3 spans 14 amino acids. J lost 6 bases, V lost 6 bases, and 7 bases had no gene match. CDR3 nucleotides: TGCAGTGCGTCTAGCGGGGGGGCCTTGGATACGCAGTATTTT. Translation: CSASSGGALDTQYF.